One T cell receptor beta chain is described in this entry. Cohorts were based on clinical histories the participants reported. In the original processing: Researchers report that nucleated cell counts were estimated from reference gene primer amplification. Using immunoSEQ multiplex PCR, the repertoire was profiled, and TCRdb retains in-frame clones only, with some absent. V and J calls and clone size are given by that table; D and trimming were obtained from the DNA. Of 320,000 or so clones detected, roughly nine tenths appear once; the ten largest clones hold more than 0.9%. The data belong to a study of blood T cell repertoires in COVID-19. Per germline, CDR1 LNHDA and CDR2 SQIVND (reference sequence). Between the trimmed V and J ends, which lost 3 bases and 12 bases, there was a span of 12 bases. The CDR3 extends over 12 amino acids.

The rearrangement links TRBV19 to TRBJ2-1; possible D gene TRBD1, 6 bases. This TCR came from a woman under 40 who had recovered from COVID-19. What was sequenced was PBMCs or T cells enriched from blood (not recorded which). The CDR3 coding sequence is TGTGCCAGTAGTATCCTACAGGGTATGCAGTTCTTC. Translating gives CASSILQGMQFF.